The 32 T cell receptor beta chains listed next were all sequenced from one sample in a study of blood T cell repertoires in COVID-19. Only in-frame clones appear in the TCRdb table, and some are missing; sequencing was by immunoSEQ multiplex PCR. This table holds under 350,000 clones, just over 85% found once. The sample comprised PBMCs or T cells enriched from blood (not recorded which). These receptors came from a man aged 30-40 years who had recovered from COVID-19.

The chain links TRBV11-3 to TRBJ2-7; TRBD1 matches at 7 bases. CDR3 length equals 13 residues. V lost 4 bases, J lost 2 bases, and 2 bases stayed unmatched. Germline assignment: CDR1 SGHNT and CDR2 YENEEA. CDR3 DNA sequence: TGTGCCAGCAGCTCGGGACAGACCTACGAGCAGTACTTC. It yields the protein CASSSGQTYEQYF.

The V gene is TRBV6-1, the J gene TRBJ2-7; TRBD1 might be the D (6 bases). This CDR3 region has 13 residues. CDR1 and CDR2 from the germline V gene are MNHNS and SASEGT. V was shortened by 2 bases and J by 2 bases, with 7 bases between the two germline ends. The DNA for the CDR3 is TGTGCCAGCAGTGAACAGGGGCCCTACGAGCAGTACTTC. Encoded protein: CASSEQGPYEQYF.

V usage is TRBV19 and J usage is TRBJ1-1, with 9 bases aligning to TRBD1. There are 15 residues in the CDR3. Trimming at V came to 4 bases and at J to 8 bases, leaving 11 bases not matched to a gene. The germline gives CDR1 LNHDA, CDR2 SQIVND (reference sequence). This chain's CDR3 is CASSRAGTGNVEAFF. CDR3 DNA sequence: TGTGCCAGTAGTAGAGCCGGGACAGGGAATGTAGAAGCTTTCTTT.

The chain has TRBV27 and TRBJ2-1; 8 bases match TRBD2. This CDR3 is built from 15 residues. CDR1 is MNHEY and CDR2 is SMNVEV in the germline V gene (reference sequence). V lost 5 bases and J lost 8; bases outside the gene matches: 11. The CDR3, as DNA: TGTGCCAGCAGTACTGGGACTAGGGGGATAGATGAGCAGTTCTTC. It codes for CASSTGTRGIDEQFF.

CDR3 in amino acids: CASSLQGAGNGYTF. The CDR3 DNA is TGCGCCAGCAGCTTACAGGGGGCTGGCAATGGCTACACCTTC. V usage is TRBV5-1 and J usage is TRBJ1-2, with TRBD1 identical over 9 bases. The J segment lost 6 bases and the V segment lost 2 bases, leaving 5 bases of the junction unmatched. CDR3 length: 14 residues. CDR1 is SGHRS, CDR2 YFSETQ, per germline.

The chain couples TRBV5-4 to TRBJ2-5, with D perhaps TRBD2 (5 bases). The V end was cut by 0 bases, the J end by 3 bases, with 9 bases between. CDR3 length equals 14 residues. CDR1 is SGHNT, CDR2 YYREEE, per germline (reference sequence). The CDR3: CASSLGGREETQYF. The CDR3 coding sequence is TGTGCCAGCAGCTTGGGAGGGCGGGAAGAGACCCAGTACTTC.

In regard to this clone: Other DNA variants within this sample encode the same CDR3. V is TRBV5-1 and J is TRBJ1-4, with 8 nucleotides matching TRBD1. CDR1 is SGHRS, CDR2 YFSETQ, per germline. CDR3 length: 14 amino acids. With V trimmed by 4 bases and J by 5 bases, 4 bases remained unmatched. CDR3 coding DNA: TGCGCCAGCAGCCTTAGACAGGGGAATGAAAAACTGTTTTTT. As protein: CASSLRQGNEKLFF.

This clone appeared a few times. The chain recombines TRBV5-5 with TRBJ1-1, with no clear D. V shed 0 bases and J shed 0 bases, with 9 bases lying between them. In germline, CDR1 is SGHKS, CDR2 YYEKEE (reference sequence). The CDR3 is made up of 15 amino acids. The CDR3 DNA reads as TGTGCCAGCAGCTTGGGACGCGGGATGAACACTGAAGCTTTCTTT. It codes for CASSLGRGMNTEAFF.

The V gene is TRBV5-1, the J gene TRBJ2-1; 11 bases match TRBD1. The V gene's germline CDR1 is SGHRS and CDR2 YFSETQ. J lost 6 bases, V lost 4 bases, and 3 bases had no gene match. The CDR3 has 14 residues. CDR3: CASSGGTGGNEQFF. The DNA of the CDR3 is TGCGCCAGCAGCGGAGGGACAGGGGGCAATGAGCAGTTCTTC.

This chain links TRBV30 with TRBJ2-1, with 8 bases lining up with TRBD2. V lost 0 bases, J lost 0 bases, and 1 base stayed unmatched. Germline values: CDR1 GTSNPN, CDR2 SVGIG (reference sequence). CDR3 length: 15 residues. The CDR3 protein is CAWSVAGGSYNEQFF. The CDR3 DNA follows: TGTGCCTGGAGTGTCGCGGGAGGCTCCTACAATGAGCAGTTCTTC.

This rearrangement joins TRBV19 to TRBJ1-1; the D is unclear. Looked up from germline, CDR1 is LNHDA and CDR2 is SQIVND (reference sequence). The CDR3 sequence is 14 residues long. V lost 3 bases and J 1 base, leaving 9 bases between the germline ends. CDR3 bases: TGTGCCAGTAGTATGGCCAGGCCGAACACTGAAGCTTTCTTT. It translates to CASSMARPNTEAFF.

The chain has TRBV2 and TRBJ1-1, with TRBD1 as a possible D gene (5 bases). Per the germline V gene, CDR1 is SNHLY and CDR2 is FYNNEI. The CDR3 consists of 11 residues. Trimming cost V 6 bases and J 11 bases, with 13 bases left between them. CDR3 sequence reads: CASRSDSVAFF. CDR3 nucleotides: TGTGCCAGCAGGAGTGACAGCGTGGCTTTCTTT.

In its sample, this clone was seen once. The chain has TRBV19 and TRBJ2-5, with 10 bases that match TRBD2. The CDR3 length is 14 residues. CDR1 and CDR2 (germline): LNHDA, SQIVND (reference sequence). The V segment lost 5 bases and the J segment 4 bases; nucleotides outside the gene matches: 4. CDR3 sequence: CASSLGLARETQYF. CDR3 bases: TGTGCCAGTAGTCTGGGACTAGCGAGAGAGACCCAGTACTTC.

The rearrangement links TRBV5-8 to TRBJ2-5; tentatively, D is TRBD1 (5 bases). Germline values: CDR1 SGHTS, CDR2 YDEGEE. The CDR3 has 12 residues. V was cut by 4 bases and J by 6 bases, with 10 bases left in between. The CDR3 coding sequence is TGTGCCAGCAGCGACAGTTGGAAGACCCAGTACTTC. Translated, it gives CASSDSWKTQYF.

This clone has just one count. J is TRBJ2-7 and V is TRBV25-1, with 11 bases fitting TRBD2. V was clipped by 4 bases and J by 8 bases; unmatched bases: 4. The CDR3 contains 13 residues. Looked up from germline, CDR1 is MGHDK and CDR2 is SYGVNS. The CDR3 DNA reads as TGTGCCAGCAGTGGACTAGCGGGAACAAAGCAGTACTTC. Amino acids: CASSGLAGTKQYF.

In nucleotides, the CDR3 is TGTGCCAGCAGCCAACGGGCAGGGGGGACCGGGGAGCTGTTTTTT. Translation gives CASSQRAGGTGELFF. The chain recombines TRBV3-1 (or the pseudogene TRBV3-2) with TRBJ2-2; D may be TRBD1 (7 bases). The CDR3 is 15 residues long. CDR1 and CDR2 (germline): LGHDT, YNNKEL (reference sequence). V lost 2 bases and J 5 bases, leaving 12 bases between the germline ends.

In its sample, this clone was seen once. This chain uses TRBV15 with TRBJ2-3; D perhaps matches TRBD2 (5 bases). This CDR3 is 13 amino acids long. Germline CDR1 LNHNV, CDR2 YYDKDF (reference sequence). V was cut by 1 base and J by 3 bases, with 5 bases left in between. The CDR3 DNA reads TGTGCCACCAGCAGAGGGACTACAGATACGCAGTATTTT. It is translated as CATSRGTTDTQYF.

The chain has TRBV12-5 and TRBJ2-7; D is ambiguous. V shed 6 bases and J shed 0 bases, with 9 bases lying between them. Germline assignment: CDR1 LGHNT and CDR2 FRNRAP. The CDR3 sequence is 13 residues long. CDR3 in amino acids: CASGTTSSYEQYF. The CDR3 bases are TGTGCTAGTGGCACTACAAGCTCCTACGAGCAGTACTTC.

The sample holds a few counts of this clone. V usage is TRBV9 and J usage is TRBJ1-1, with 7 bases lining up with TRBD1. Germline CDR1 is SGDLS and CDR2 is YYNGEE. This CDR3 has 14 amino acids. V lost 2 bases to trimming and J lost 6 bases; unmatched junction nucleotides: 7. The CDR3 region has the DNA TGTGCCAGCAGCGTCCACAGGGGTTCCGCTGAAGCTTTCTTT. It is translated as CASSVHRGSAEAFF.

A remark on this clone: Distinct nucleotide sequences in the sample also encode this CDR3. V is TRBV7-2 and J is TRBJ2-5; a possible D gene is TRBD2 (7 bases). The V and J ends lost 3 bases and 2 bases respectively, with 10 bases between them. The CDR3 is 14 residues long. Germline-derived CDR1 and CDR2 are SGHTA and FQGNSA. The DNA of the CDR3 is TGTGCCAGCAGCTTCGGGGGGCGTCAAGAGACCCAGTACTTC. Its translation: CASSFGGRQETQYF.

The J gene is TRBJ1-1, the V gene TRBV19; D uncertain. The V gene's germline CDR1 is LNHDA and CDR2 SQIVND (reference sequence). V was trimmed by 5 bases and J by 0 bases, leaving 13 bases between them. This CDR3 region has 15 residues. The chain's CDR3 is CASSFGSSLNTEAFF. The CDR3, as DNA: TGTGCCAGTAGTTTCGGGTCCTCCTTGAACACTGAAGCTTTCTTT.

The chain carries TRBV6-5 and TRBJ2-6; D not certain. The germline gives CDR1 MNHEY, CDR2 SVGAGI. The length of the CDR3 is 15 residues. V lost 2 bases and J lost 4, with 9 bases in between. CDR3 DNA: TGTGCCAGCAGTTACGGCGACTCCGGGGCCAACGTCCTGACTTTC. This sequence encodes CASSYGDSGANVLTF.

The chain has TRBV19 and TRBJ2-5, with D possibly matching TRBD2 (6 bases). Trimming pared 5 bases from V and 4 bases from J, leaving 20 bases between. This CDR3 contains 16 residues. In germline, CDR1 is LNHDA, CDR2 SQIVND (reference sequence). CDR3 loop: CASSSSRDFPRETQYF. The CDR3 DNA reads TGTGCCAGTAGTTCCTCAAGGGACTTTCCCCGAGAGACCCAGTACTTC.

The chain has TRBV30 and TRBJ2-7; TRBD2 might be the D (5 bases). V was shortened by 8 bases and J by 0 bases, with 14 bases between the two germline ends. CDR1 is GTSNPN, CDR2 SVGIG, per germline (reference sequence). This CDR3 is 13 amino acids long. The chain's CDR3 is CAQRLSTSYEQYF. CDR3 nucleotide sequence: TGTGCCCAGCGGCTGTCCACCTCCTACGAGCAGTACTTC.

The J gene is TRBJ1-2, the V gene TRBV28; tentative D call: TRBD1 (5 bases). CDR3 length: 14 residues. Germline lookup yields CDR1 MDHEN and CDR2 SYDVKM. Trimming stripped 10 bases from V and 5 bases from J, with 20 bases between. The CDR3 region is CAIRGFGAEYGYTF. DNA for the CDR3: TGTGCCATACGAGGATTTGGGGCGGAATATGGCTACACCTTC.

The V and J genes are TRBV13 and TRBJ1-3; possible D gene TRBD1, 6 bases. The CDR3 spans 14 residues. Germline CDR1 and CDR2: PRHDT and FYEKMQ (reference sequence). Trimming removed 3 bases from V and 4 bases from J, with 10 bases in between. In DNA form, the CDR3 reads TGTGCCAGCAGCTTTGGCAGGGGCGGAAACACCATATATTTT. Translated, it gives CASSFGRGGNTIYF.

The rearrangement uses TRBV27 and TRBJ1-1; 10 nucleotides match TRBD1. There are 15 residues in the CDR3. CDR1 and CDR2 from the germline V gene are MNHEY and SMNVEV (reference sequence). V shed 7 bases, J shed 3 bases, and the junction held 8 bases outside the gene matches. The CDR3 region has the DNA TGTGCCAGCACCGACAGGGGGCGGCGAGACACTGAAGCTTTCTTT. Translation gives CASTDRGRRDTEAFF.

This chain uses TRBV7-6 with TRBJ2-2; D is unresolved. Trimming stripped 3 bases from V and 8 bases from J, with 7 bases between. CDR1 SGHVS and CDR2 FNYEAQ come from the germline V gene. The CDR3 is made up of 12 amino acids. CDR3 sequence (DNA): TGTGCCAGCAGCTTCTATTCGGGGGAGCTGTTTTTT. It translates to CASSFYSGELFF.

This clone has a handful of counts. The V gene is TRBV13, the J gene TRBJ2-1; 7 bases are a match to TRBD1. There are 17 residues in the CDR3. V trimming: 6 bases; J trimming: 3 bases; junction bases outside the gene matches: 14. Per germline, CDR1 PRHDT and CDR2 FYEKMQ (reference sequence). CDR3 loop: CASRRNPRQGNYNEQFF. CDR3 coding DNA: TGTGCCAGCAGACGAAACCCACGACAGGGTAACTACAATGAGCAGTTCTTC. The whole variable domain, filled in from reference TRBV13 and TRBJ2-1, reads AAGVIQSPRHLIKEKRETATLKCYPIPRHDTVYWYQQGPGQDPQFLISFYEKMQSDKGSIPDRFSAQQFSDYHSELNMSSLELGDSALYFCASRRNPRQGNYNEQFFGPGTRLTVL.

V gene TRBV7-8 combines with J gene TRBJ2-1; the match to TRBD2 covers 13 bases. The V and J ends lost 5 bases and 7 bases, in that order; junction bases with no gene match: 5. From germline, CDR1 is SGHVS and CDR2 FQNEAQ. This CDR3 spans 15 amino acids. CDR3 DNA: TGTGCCAGCAGCACACTAGCGGGGGGGCTTAATGAGCAGTTCTTC. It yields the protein CASSTLAGGLNEQFF.

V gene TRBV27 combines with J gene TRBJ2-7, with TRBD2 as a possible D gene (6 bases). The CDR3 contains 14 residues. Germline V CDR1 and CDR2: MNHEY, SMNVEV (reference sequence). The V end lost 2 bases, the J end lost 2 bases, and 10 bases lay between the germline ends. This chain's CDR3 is CASSLGGFAYEQYF. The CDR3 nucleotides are TGTGCCAGCAGTTTAGGGGGGTTCGCCTACGAGCAGTACTTC.

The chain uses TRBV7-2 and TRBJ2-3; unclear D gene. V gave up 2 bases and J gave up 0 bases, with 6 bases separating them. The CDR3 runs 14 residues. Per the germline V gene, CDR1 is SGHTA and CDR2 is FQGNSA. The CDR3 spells CASSLRLSTDTQYF. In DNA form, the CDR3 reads TGTGCCAGCAGCTTACGACTCAGCACAGATACGCAGTATTTT.